This T cell receptor (beta chain) was observed in a study of blood T cells in healthy people across ages. This CDR3 contains 14 residues. Germline V lookup: CDR1 MNHEY, CDR2 SMNVEV (reference sequence). Details on this clonotype: Sequence at one end of the junction differs from germline and may be a read error.

PCR was performed a second time for 7 to 11 cycles using a sample-barcoded 5' primer and a J-beta primer mix. TCRdb analysed the 5' RACE reads with MiXCR anew, one entry per CDR3 protein. The sample holds more than 600,000 distinct CDR3 sequences, around a quarter seen once. This same sample was also part of a study on T cells of mothers and their children.

The sample taken for sequencing was blood. The genes are TRBV27 and TRBJ2-1; D gene ambiguous. This clonotype originated in a boy aged 5-17 years in good health. The CDR3 region has the DNA TGTGCCAGCAGTTTGGGGATGGCGTACAATGGGCAGTTCTTC. Translating it yields CASSLGMAYNGQFF.